The 3 T cell receptor beta chains listed next were all sequenced from one sample in a study of blood T cell repertoires in COVID-19. The table came from immunoSEQ multiplex PCR; TCRdb's copy has only in-frame clones and leaves some out. The sample has a few hundred thousand clones, 80% to 90% seen once. The sequenced sample consisted of PBMCs or T cells enriched from blood (not recorded which). These receptors all come from a woman aged 30 to 39 who had recovered from COVID-19.

The chain recombines TRBV30 with TRBJ2-6; D gene unclear. The CDR3 contains 16 residues. Trimming left V 1 base short and J 0 bases short, with 10 bases between. Germline CDR1 is GTSNPN and CDR2 is SVGIG (reference sequence). The DNA for the CDR3 is TGTGCCTGGAGTGATGACACCCTCTCTGGGGCCAACGTCCTGACTTTC. Translating it yields CAWSDDTLSGANVLTF.

This clone was seen just once. CDR3 amino acids: CASSYEGLTTQYF. DNA for the CDR3: TGTGCCAGCAGTTACGAAGGACTGACTACGCAGTATTTT. V and J are TRBV6-2 or TRBV6-3 and TRBJ2-3; possible D gene TRBD2, 5 bases. The CDR3 loop spans 13 amino acids. Germline V gives CDR1 MNHEY, CDR2 SVGEGT. Trimming cost V 2 bases and J 8 bases, with 11 bases left between them.

The chain combines TRBV27 with TRBJ1-3, with 7 bases that match TRBD1. J gave up 4 bases and V 3 bases, and 3 bases lay outside the gene matches. CDR3 length equals 14 residues. CDR1 and CDR2 from the germline V gene are MNHEY and SMNVEV (reference sequence). The CDR3 nucleotides are TGTGCCAGCAGTTTTTCAGGGGGGGGAAACACCATATATTTT. Translation gives CASSFSGGGNTIYF.